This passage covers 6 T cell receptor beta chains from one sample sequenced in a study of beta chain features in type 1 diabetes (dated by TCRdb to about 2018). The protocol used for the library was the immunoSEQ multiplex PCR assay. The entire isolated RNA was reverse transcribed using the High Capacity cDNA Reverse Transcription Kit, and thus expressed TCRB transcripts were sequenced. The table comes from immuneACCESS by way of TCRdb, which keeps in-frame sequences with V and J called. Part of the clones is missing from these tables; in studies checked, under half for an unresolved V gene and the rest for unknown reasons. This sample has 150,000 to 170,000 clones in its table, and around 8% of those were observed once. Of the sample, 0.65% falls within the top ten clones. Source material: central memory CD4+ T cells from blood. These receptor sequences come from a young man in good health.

As DNA, the CDR3 is TGTGCCAGCAGCCCCAATGGAGTAGACCTAGACAATGAGCAGTTCTTC. Translated: CASSPNGVDLDNEQFF. This chain uses TRBV11-2 with TRBJ2-1, with D uncertain. V was clipped by 5 bases and J by 5 bases, with 19 bases between them. Germline lookup yields CDR1 SGHAT and CDR2 FQNNGV. The length of the CDR3 is 16 residues.

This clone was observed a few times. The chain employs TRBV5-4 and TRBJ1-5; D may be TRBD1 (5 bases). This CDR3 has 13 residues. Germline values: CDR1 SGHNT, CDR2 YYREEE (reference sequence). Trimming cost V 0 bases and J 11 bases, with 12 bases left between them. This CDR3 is CASSLGQGTSQHF. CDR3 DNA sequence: TGTGCCAGCAGCTTGGGCCAGGGAACGTCCCAGCATTTT.

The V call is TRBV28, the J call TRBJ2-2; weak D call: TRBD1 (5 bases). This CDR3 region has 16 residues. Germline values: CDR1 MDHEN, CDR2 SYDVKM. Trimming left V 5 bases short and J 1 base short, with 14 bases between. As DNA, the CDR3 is TGTGCCAGCAGTCGTAGGGTGGGGCAGAACACCGGGGAGCTGTTTTTT. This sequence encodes CASSRRVGQNTGELFF.

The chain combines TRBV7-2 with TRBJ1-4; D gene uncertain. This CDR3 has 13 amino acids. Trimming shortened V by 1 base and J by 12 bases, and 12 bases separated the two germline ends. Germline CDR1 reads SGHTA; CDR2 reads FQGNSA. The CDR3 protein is CASSLVVSRELFF. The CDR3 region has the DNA TGTGCCAGCAGCTTAGTTGTCAGCCGGGAACTGTTTTTT.

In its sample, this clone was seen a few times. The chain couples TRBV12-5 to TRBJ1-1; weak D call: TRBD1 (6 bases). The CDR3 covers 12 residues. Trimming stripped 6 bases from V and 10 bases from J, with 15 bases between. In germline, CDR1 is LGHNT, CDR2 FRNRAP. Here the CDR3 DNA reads TGTGCTAGTGGCCCCGAGGGAGGGGGAGCTTTCTTT. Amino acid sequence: CASGPEGGGAFF.

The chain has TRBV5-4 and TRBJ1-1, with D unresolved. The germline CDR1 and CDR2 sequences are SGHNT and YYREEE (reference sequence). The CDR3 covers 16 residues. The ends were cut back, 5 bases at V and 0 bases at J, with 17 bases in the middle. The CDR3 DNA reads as TGTGCCAGCAGTCCCCAAGTCGGGGTACTGAACACTGAAGCTTTCTTT. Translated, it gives CASSPQVGVLNTEAFF.